The 30 T cell receptor beta chains in this list originate from one sample, sequenced in a study of glioma-infiltrating T cells. Using RNA template, CDR3s of TCR alpha and beta were amplified with iRepertoire arm-PCR. TCRdb independently ran MiXCR on the multiplex PCR reads; one entry per CDR3 protein. In the table there are approximately 190,000 distinct CDR3 sequences, approximately 30% of which are singletons. The sample was glioma tissue, nonneoplastic brain tissue, or PBMCs (not recorded which). Source of these receptors: a human donor with low-grade glioma or glioblastoma, undergoing nonglioma brain surgery, or in good health (not recorded which).

This clonotype was counted many times. This chain connects TRBV6-2 or TRBV6-3 to TRBJ2-7, with 7 bases lining up with TRBD1. Germline V lookup: CDR1 MNHEY, CDR2 SVGEGT. The CDR3 spans 15 residues. V shed 6 bases and J 7 bases; nucleotides not matched to a gene: 15. The CDR3 sequence: CASRFAGTAQAEQYF. The CDR3 nucleotides read TGTGCCAGCAGATTCGCCGGGACAGCGCAAGCGGAGCAGTACTTC.

The sample holds many counts of this clonotype. The CDR3 coding sequence is TGTGCCAGCAGCAGACTGCGGGTGGATACGCAGTATTTT. As protein: CASSRLRVDTQYF. The genes are TRBV7-2 and TRBJ2-3, with TRBD2 as a possible D gene (5 bases). The CDR3 is 13 residues long. Germline values: CDR1 SGHTA, CDR2 FQGNSA. Trimming shortened V by 5 bases and J by 6 bases, and 12 bases separated the two germline ends.

This clonotype was observed many times. The chain employs TRBV7-9 and TRBJ2-1; D gene unclear. Trimming pared 5 bases from V and 2 bases from J, leaving 10 bases between. The CDR3 contains 14 residues. CDR1 is SEHNR, CDR2 FQNEAQ, per germline (reference sequence). For the CDR3, the DNA is TGTGCCAGCAGCCAGGAACCAACCTACAATGAGCAGTTCTTC. As protein: CASSQEPTYNEQFF.

This clonotype was seen many times. The genes are TRBV7-8 and TRBJ2-5, with D maybe TRBD1 (6 bases). The CDR3 is 14 amino acids. The ends were cut back, 3 bases at V and 0 bases at J, with 8 bases in the middle. Germline loops: CDR1 SGHVS, CDR2 FQNEAQ. CDR3 sequence (DNA): TGTGCCAGCAGCTTCGACAGGTACCAAGAGACCCAGTACTTC. It specifies CASSFDRYQETQYF.

This clonotype was detected many times. The chain has TRBV10-3 and TRBJ2-7, with 8 bases matching TRBD1. Germline V gives CDR1 ENHRY, CDR2 SYGVKD. V was pared by 7 bases and J by 3 bases, with 8 bases of the junction left unmatched. This CDR3 spans 14 amino acids. The DNA of the CDR3 is TGTGCCATCAACGATGGACAGGGTTTCTACGAGCAGTACTTC. This encodes CAINDGQGFYEQYF.

This clonotype was picked up many times. This chain connects TRBV4-1 to TRBJ2-3; 11 positions agree with TRBD2. The CDR3 length is 17 residues. The germline gives CDR1 MGHRA, CDR2 YSYEKL. Trimming cost V 0 bases and J 5 bases; bases outside gene matches: 7. The CDR3 DNA reads TGCGCCAGCAGCCAAGAAGTAGCGGGAGGGCCAGGAGATACGCAGTATTTT. Its protein product is CASSQEVAGGPGDTQYF.

Only one count was recorded for this clonotype. The junction departs from the called germline gene at one end, perhaps through a read error. The genes are TRBV6-1 and TRBJ2-3; D perhaps matches TRBD2 (7 bases). Germline CDR1 reads MNHNS; CDR2 reads SASEGT. The CDR3 has 12 amino acids. The CDR3 reads CAGSQGRDTQYF. CDR3 DNA sequence: TGTGCCGGCAGTCAGGGGAGGGATACGCAATATTTT.

Ten or more counts support this clonotype. Being one base from a much bigger clone, this may be a read error. This chain uses TRBV28 with TRBJ2-7, with TRBD1 identical over 8 bases. V shed 3 bases, J shed 0 bases, and the junction held 1 base outside the gene matches. Germline V gene lookup returns CDR1 MDHEN and CDR2 SYDVKM. This CDR3 comprises 14 residues. The CDR3 DNA reads as TGTGCCAGCAGTTTTACAGGGGGCTCCTACGAGCAGTACTTC. It translates to CASSFTGGSYEQYF.

The chain combines TRBV20-1 with TRBJ2-5, with 7 bases that match TRBD2. In germline, CDR1 is DFQATT, CDR2 SNEGSKA (reference sequence). The CDR3 runs to 15 residues. Trimming cost V 0 bases and J 4 bases; bases outside gene matches: 8. CDR3 amino acids: CSARDGASGTETQYF. The CDR3 nucleotides are TGCAGTGCTAGAGATGGCGCTAGCGGCACAGAGACCCAGTACTTC.

This clonotype has just one count. This may come from a read error, since a much larger clone is one base off. The rearrangement uses TRBV19 and TRBJ1-1, with D uncertain. Germline V gene lookup returns CDR1 LNHDA and CDR2 SQIVND (reference sequence). The CDR3 is made up of 13 amino acids. The CDR3 here is CASSISTFLEPFF. In DNA form, the CDR3 reads TGTGCCAGTAGTATCTCCACCTTCCTTGAACCTTTCTTT.

Concerning this clonotype itself: A much larger clone lies one base from this, so it may be a read error. The chain links TRBV28 to TRBJ2-7; 8 bases map to TRBD1. Germline V gives CDR1 MDHEN, CDR2 SYDVKM. The J segment lost 5 bases and the V segment lost 4 bases, leaving 10 bases of the junction unmatched. The CDR3 has 15 residues. The CDR3 loop reads CASSSPVQGGHEQYF. DNA for the CDR3: TGTGCCAGCAGTTCTCCGGTACAGGGGGGCCACGAGCAGTACTTC.

This clonotype has ten or more counts. The chain links TRBV19 to TRBJ2-3; D is unresolved. CDR3 length: 14 amino acids. Germline V gives CDR1 LNHDA, CDR2 SQIVND (reference sequence). V was clipped by 3 bases and J by 0 bases, with 7 bases between them. CDR3 sequence reads: CASSMVTSTDTQYF. As DNA, the CDR3 is TGTGCCAGTAGTATGGTCACTAGCACAGATACGCAGTATTTT.

About this clonotype itself: A much larger clone lies a single base off, so this may be a read error. The chain links TRBV7-9 to TRBJ2-1; no reliable D call. The germline gives CDR1 SEHNR, CDR2 FQNEAQ (reference sequence). This CDR3 spans 14 amino acids. Trimming removed 0 bases at V and 10 bases at J, with 13 bases between. CDR3 nucleotides: TGTGCCAGCAGCTTAGCGGAGCCCTCCTACGAGCAGTTCTTC. Translating gives CASSLAEPSYEQFF.

As DNA, the CDR3 is TGCGCCAGCAGCCCCGTGCGGGGTCCTGGGGGCTATGGCTACACCTTC. It yields the protein CASSPVRGPGGYGYTF. The V and J genes are TRBV4-3 and TRBJ1-2, with D possibly being TRBD1 (5 bases). V lost 4 bases and J lost 4, with 19 bases in between. The CDR3 spans 16 residues. Germline V gene sequence: CDR1 LGHNA, CDR2 YSLEER.

In nucleotides, the CDR3 is TGTGCCAGCAGCTCCCAAACCAGGGAGGGCTATGGCTACACCTTC. It translates to CASSSQTREGYGYTF. The V and J genes are TRBV5-5 and TRBJ1-2, with a possible D match to TRBD1 (5 bases). Germline CDR1 and CDR2: SGHKS and YYEKEE (reference sequence). CDR3 size: 15 residues. Trimming cost V 3 bases and J 4 bases, with 16 bases left between them.

This clonotype was seen at least ten times. The genes are TRBV12-3 or TRBV12-4 and TRBJ1-1, with 7 bases identical to TRBD1. Trimming cost V 3 bases and J 12 bases; bases outside gene matches: 10. The CDR3 is 13 residues long. CDR3 bases: TGTGCCAGCAGTTTGACTCTACAGGGGTCGTCTTTCTTT. Its protein product is CASSLTLQGSSFF.

Worth noting for this clonotype: The CDR3 does not end in the conserved phenylalanine or tryptophan, so this is likely a read error. The rearrangement uses TRBV3-1 and TRBJ1-1; D ambiguous. Trimming took 8 bases from V and 2 from J, leaving 6 bases between them. The CDR3 has 11 residues. Germline V gene sequence: CDR1 LGHDT, CDR2 YNNKEL (reference sequence). Here the CDR3 reads CASQSNTEAFL. CDR3 in DNA: TGTGCCAGCCAGTCTAACACTGAAGCTTTCCTT.

In regard to this clonotype: Being one base from a much bigger clone, this may be a read error. The chain is built from TRBV29-1 and TRBJ2-7; D is unclear. CDR3 length equals 10 residues. V gave up 7 bases and J gave up 3 bases, with 7 bases separating them. Germline values: CDR1 SQVTM, CDR2 ANQGSEA. CDR3 nucleotides: TGCAGCGCCCGGTACTACGAGCAGTACTTC. Protein: CSARYYEQYF.

The chain joins TRBV7-9 to TRBJ2-1; TRBD2 matches 13 bases. Trimming cost V 7 bases and J 10 bases; bases outside gene matches: 10. CDR1 and CDR2 from the germline V gene are SEHNR and FQNEAQ (reference sequence). The CDR3 is 15 amino acids. CDR3 DNA: TGTGCCAGCATCCCAGGACTAGCGGGAGCCGAAGAGCAGTTCTTC. Translated: CASIPGLAGAEEQFF.

The sample holds a few counts of this clonotype. The rearrangement joins TRBV10-2 to TRBJ1-1; perhaps TRBD1 as D (6 bases). Trimming cost V 7 bases and J 8 bases, with 11 bases left between them. CDR1 WSHSY and CDR2 SAAADI come from the germline V gene. This CDR3 contains 11 residues. CDR3 nucleotides: TGCGCCAGCATGATGACAGGCGAAGCTTTCTTT. It is translated as CASMMTGEAFF.

The rearrangement joins TRBV12-3 or TRBV12-4 to TRBJ2-5; the match to TRBD1 covers 12 bases. This CDR3 is 17 amino acids long. J gave up 3 bases and V 3 bases, and 8 bases lay outside the gene matches. The CDR3 DNA sequence: TGTGCCAGCAGTTTTCCGGGACAGGGGGCCCCGGAAGAGACCCAGTACTTC. Protein product: CASSFPGQGAPEETQYF.

This clonotype was detected ten times or more. The chain combines TRBV19 with TRBJ1-4, with D possibly being TRBD1 (5 bases). Per germline, CDR1 LNHDA and CDR2 SQIVND (reference sequence). The CDR3 loop spans 12 amino acids. V lost 8 bases and J lost 8, with 12 bases in between. The CDR3 sequence is CASRGMQEKLFF. The CDR3 region has the DNA TGTGCCAGTCGGGGGATGCAGGAAAAACTGTTTTTT.

This clonotype was observed a handful of times. The chain recombines TRBV4-2 with TRBJ2-3; 13 bases are shared with TRBD2. V lost 3 bases, J lost 4 bases, and 7 bases stayed unmatched. Germline CDR1 and CDR2: LGHNA and YNFKEQ. The CDR3 extends over 17 amino acids. CDR3 sequence (DNA): TGTGCCAGCAGCCAGCCCGGACTAGCGGGAGTTTCAGATACGCAGTATTTT. Amino acids: CASSQPGLAGVSDTQYF.

This clonotype was counted ten times or more. The chain combines TRBV5-4 with TRBJ2-3; possibly TRBD1 or TRBD2 for D (5 bases each). CDR1 is SGHNT and CDR2 is YYREEE in the germline V gene (reference sequence). The CDR3 is 18 residues long. Trimming took off 0 bases at V and 1 base at J, with 18 bases between the two ends. CDR3 DNA: TGTGCCAGCAGCTTGGAATTCCTCCTCGGGGCCGGCACAGATACGCAGTATTTT. Its translation: CASSLEFLLGAGTDTQYF.

This clonotype was recorded a few times. The genes are TRBV12-3 or TRBV12-4 and TRBJ2-5; the D is unclear. Trimming removed 6 bases at V and 5 bases at J, with 10 bases between. CDR3 length: 12 residues. The CDR3 spells CASSRGWETQYF. DNA of the CDR3: TGTGCCAGCAGCCGTGGCTGGGAGACCCAGTACTTC.

This clonotype was recorded at least ten times. The rearrangement uses TRBV6-2 or TRBV6-3 and TRBJ1-2, with 7 bases aligning to TRBD1. V lost 0 bases and J lost 4; bases outside the gene matches: 8. The CDR3 is 16 amino acids. Germline values: CDR1 MNHEY, CDR2 SVGEGT. CDR3 in DNA: TGTGCCAGCAGTTACTCTAGAAGGGGGCTCGGCTATGGCTACACCTTC. Protein product: CASSYSRRGLGYGYTF.

This clonotype was detected a few times. V usage is TRBV7-9 and J usage is TRBJ2-2; D gene uncertain. V was pared by 2 bases and J by 6 bases, with 4 bases between. Germline CDR1 reads SEHNR; CDR2 reads FQNEAQ (reference sequence). The CDR3 has 12 residues. In nucleotides, the CDR3 is TGTGCCAGCAGCTTATCGTCCGGGGAGCTGTTTTTT. This translates into CASSLSSGELFF.

Points on this clonotype: A read error may explain this, as a much larger clone is one base away. This chain connects TRBV2 to TRBJ1-6; D is ambiguous. Germline-derived CDR1 and CDR2 are SNHLY and FYNNEI. This CDR3 contains 15 residues. This chain's CDR3 is CASSASDSYNSPLHF. Written as DNA, the CDR3 is TGTGCCAGCAGTGCTTCGGACTCCTATAATTCGCCCCTCCACTTT.

Many counts were recorded for this clonotype. The V gene is TRBV28, the J gene TRBJ2-7, with 15 bases lining up with TRBD2. The CDR3 totals 19 residues. J gave up 0 bases and V 3 bases, and 9 bases lay outside the gene matches. The germline V gene encodes CDR1 MDHEN and CDR2 SYDVKM. The CDR3 bases are TGTGCCAGCAGTTTGTTCGGACTAGCGGGAGGGCTGTCCTCCTACGAGCAGTACTTC. As protein: CASSLFGLAGGLSSYEQYF.

This clonotype was counted between two and nine times. The chain carries TRBV19 and TRBJ1-6; 12 positions match TRBD1. V lost 6 bases and J lost 4; bases outside the gene matches: 7. Germline CDR1 and CDR2: LNHDA and SQIVND (reference sequence). This CDR3 comprises 17 residues. The DNA for the CDR3 is TGTGCCAGTAGGCCGGGACAGGGGGCGCGGTATAATTCACCCCTCCACTTT. Translated, it gives CASRPGQGARYNSPLHF.